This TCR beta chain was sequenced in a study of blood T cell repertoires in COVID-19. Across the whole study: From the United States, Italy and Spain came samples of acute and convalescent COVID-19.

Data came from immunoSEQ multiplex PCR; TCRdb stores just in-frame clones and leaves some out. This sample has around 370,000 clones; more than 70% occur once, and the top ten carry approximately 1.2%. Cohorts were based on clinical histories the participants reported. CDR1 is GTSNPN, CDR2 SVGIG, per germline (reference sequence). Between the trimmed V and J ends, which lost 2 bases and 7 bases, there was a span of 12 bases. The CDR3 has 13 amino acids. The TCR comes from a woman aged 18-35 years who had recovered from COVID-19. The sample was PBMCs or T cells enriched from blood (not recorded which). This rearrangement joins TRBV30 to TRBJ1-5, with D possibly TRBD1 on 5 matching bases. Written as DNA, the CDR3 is TGTGCCTGGAGTCAGGGTTTCGAACAGCCCCAGCATTTT. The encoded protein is CAWSQGFEQPQHF.